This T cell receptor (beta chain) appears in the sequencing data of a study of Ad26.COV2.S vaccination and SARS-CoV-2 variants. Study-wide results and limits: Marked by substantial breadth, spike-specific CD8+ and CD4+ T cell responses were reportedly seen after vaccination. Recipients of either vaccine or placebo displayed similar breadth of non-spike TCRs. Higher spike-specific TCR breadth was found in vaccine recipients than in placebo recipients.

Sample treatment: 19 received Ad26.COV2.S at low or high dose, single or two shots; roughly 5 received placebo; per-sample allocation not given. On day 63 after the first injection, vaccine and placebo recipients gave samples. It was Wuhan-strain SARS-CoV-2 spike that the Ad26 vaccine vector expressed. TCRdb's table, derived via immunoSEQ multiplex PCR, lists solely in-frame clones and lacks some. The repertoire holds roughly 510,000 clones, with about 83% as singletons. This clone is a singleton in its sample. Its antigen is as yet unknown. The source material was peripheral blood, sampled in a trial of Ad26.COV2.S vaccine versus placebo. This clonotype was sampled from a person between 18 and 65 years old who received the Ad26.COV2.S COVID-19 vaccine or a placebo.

The CDR3 sequence is CASSPPSGTDTQYF. Here the CDR3 DNA reads TGTGCCAGCTCACCACCTAGCGGCACAGATACGCAGTATTTT. The rearrangement uses TRBV18 and TRBJ2-3, with a weak D call TRBD2 (5 bases). There are 14 residues in the CDR3. Per the germline V gene, CDR1 is KGHSH and CDR2 is LQKENI. V lost 0 bases to trimming and J lost 1 base, with 5 bases between them.